These 7 T cell receptor beta chains share one sample of origin, sequenced in a study of tissue T cells after allogeneic stem cell transplantation. Sequencing was performed with immunoSEQ multiplex PCR; in TCRdb, only in-frame clones are kept and a portion is missing. The top ten clones hold about 70% of a sample with some 2,000 clones, approximately 58% of them seen once. Time point of the sample: mouse harvest day 7 after allogeneic transplant. Tail vein injection delivered 10^7 T-cell-depleted bone marrow cells and 10^6 splenic CD5+ T cells. Sequencing was performed on spleen. Receptor source: a female BALB/c mouse given C57BL/6 T cells with graft-versus-host disease after an allogeneic hematopoietic cell transplant.

A word on this clone: Genes and germline are mouse. The CDR3 end is not reached by the read, which stops 1 residue before it; the germline J gene fills it in. This chain joins TRBV15 and TRBJ2-7, with D possibly TRBD2 on 7 matching bases. V was cut by 3 bases and J by 7 bases, with 10 bases left in between. The germline V gene encodes CDR1 SGHND and CDR2 FRSKSL. CDR3 length: 12 amino acids. The CDR3 DNA, read in part, is TGTGCCAGCAGTTTCGGGGGGCGAGAACAGTAC. Amino acids: CASSFGGREQY. The CDR3 in full is CASSFGGREQYF.

Points on this clone: Gene names denote mouse genes. CDR3 residues: CASIDSRDTEVFF. Incomplete CDR3 DNA: TGTGCCAGCATTGACAGCCGCGACACAGAAGTCTTC. The V call is TRBV14, the J call TRBJ1-1; TRBD1 is a possible D gene (5 bases). The read stops 1 residue short of the end of the CDR3; the missing end is completed from the germline J gene. This CDR3 is built from 13 residues. Germline V gene data show CDR1 as SGHDT and CDR2 as FRDEAV. Trimming left V 6 bases short and J 3 bases short, with 12 bases between.

A note on this clone: These gene names are mouse names. The DNA ends 1 residue before the CDR3 does, and the rest of the CDR3 is filled in from the germline J gene. V usage is TRBV26 and J usage is TRBJ1-3; D ambiguous. Deletions cut 5 bases from V and 0 bases from J, with 8 bases between. Germline V lookup: CDR1 KGHPV, CDR2 FQNQEV (reference sequence). The CDR3 has 14 amino acids. CDR3 sequence reads: CASSSQYSGNTLYF. The part of the CDR3 DNA that was read is TGTGCCAGCAGTTCCCAATATTCTGGAAATACGCTCTAT.

With respect to this clone: Gene names refer to mouse genes. The read stops 1 residue short of the end of the CDR3; the missing end is completed from the germline J gene. J is TRBJ2-3 and V is TRBV20, with 10 bases identical to TRBD2. The V segment lost 1 base and the J segment 1 base; nucleotides outside the gene matches: 2. CDR1 is GFQATS and CDR2 is STVNSAI in the germline V gene. The CDR3 totals 15 residues. The CDR3 DNA, read in part, is TGTGGTGCTAGGGCCTGGGGGGGCGGTGCAGAAACGCTGTAT. Protein product: CGARAWGGGAETLY. The CDR3 in full is CGARAWGGGAETLYF.

A note on this clone: Mouse gene names apply. The read terminates 1 residue ahead of where the CDR3 ends, so the germline J gene completes it. V and J are TRBV13-2 and TRBJ2-1, with D uncertain. V lost 0 bases and J 3 bases, leaving 7 bases between the germline ends. This CDR3 contains 14 residues. The germline V gene has CDR1 NNHNN and CDR2 SYGAGS (reference sequence). The CDR3 loop is CASGDENSYAEQFF. Partial CDR3 DNA: TGTGCCAGCGGTGATGAGAACAGCTATGCTGAGCAGTTC.

This clone has only a few counts. Gene labels here are mouse ones. With the read ending 1 residue before the CDR3 end, the germline J gene is used to fill in that end. This chain uses TRBV26 with TRBJ2-7; D might be TRBD1 (5 bases). This CDR3 contains 14 residues. Trimming pared 3 bases from V and 0 bases from J, leaving 9 bases between. Germline CDR1 is KGHPV and CDR2 is FQNQEV (reference sequence). The CDR3 is CASSLRQGSYEQYF. Partial CDR3 DNA: TGTGCCAGCAGTCTCCGGCAGGGCTCCTATGAACAGTAC.

About this clone itself: Mouse gene names apply. The CDR3 is cut off 1 residue early in the read; its end comes from the germline J gene. The genes are TRBV13-2 and TRBJ2-7, with D perhaps matching TRBD1 (6 bases). The CDR3 length is 14 residues. Trimming removed 0 bases from V and 4 bases from J, with 11 bases in between. CDR1 and CDR2 (germline): NNHNN, SYGAGS (reference sequence). The part of the CDR3 DNA that was read is TGTGCCAGCGGTGATGCCTTGGACAGATATGAACAGTAC. Amino acids: CASGDALDRYEQY. The full CDR3 reads CASGDALDRYEQYF.